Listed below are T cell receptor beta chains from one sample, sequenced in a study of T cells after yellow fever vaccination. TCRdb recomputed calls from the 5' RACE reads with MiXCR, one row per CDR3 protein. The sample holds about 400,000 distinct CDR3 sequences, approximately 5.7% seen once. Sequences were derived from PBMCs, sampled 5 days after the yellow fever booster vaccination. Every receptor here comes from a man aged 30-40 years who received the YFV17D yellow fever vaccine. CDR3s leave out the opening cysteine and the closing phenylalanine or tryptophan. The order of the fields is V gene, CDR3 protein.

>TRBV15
ATSRGLAGSGANVLT
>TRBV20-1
SARGMGGQF
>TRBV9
ASSVAQGDGHEQY
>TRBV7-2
ASSLGGAGSKNTEAF
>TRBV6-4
ASIRRGTSGASSTDTQY
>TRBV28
ASSDSGTSGSGDEQY
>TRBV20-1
SVVSTGSTDTQY
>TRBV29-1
SVGQGQTYEQY
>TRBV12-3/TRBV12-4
ASTIGTPANTGELF
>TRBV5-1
ASSSTGRGLNIQY
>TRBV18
ASSPPGSQETQY
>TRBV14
ASSQTTSGPSYNEQF
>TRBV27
ASSLSMRGGLAGRNEQF
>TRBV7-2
ASSSGRSSGANVLT
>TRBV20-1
SARASGLAGGNIQY
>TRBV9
ASSAPQGNEQY
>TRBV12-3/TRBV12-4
ASSQFRGNYEQY
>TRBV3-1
ASSQPPGTSGRTDTQY
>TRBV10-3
AISDFNQPQH
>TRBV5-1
ASSYGLAANEQF
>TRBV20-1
SARDHRNQETQY
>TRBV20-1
SAPRQGVSPLH
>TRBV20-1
SARGRTRDTEAF
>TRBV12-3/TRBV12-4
AFSFRSSSGSLHNEQF
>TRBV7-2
ASSERDFTFGTQY
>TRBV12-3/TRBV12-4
ASSPYGGSPLH
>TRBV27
ASTLQFGYEQY
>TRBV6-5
ASSYSNRGYEQF
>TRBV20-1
SASRGTSREQY
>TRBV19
ASSIATGGQPQH
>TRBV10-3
AISESSPAGVYEQY
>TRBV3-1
ASSPRDRGSEQF
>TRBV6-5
ASSSLQRDPGVEQY
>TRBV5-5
ASSLVWLSSYEQY
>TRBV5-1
ASSLAGAGHEQF
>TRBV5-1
ASSLAAGLGETQY
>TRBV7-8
ASQLSGANVLT
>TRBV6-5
ASSYRGLNEKLF
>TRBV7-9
ASRQDRRETQY
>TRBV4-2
ASSQDAASRGPYNEQF
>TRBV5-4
ASSYLGQMNTEAF
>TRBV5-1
ASSLSASDTGELF
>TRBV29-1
SVGLAGSTDTQY
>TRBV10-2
ASSPPPTSPFYNEQF
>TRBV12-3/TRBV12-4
ASTLGAHGADTQY
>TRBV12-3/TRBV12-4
ASSGRWRTLFSTDTQY
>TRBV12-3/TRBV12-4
ATRASYTGELF
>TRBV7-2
TSSLAGAYEQY
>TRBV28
AGKTGNSPLH
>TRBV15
ATSREAPRGPVSYEQY
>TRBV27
ASSYGTGVNEQF